This entry concerns a single T cell receptor (beta chain). Its matching antigen is unknown. The data are from a study of type 1 regulatory T cells. The ends were cut back, 0 bases at V and 8 bases at J, with 13 bases in the middle. CDR1 is MGHRA and CDR2 is YSYEKL in the germline V gene. The CDR3 length is 14 residues. TCRdb redid the calling of the reads with MiXCR, one entry per CDR3 protein. Counted here are about 60,000 distinct CDR3 sequences, about 50% occurring once; the ten biggest clones make up around 2.1%. The sample was cultured non-Tr1 T cells, either the whole culture or a sorted T cell fraction (not recorded which). This rearrangement joins TRBV4-1 to TRBJ1-2, with D possibly matching TRBD1 (6 bases). This clonotype originated in a human donor in good health. The CDR3 DNA follows: TGCGCCAGCAGCCAAGATCCTGATGGGGGCGGCTACACCTTC. Encoded protein: CASSQDPDGGGYTF.